This TCR beta chain derives from a study of blood T cell repertoires in COVID-19. Background on the study: PBMCs, B-cell-depleted T cells, or T cells were the source of the cDNA or gDNA that made up the material.

The CDR3 totals 16 residues. The germline V gene encodes CDR1 LGHDT and CDR2 YNNKEL (reference sequence). J gave up 0 bases and V 6 bases, and 6 bases lay outside the gene matches. Authors' data handling: By means of reference gene primer amplification, nucleated cell counts were estimated. The table came from immunoSEQ multiplex PCR; TCRdb's copy has only in-frame clones and leaves some out. The DNA gave D and trimming, while V, J and clone size come from that table. The sample lists 46,000 or so clones, less than 90% occurring once. The sequence was collected from a human donor in a cohort sampled during active COVID-19. This rearrangement joins TRBV3-1 (or the pseudogene TRBV3-2) to TRBJ2-2; 8 bases are shared with TRBD1. Sequencing was performed on peripheral blood. The CDR3 sequence is CASSPGGVSNTGELFF. Written as DNA, the CDR3 is TGTGCCAGCAGTCCAGGGGGCGTATCGAACACCGGGGAGCTGTTTTTT.